Here is one T cell receptor beta chain with its context. Its antigen remains unknown. This record comes from a study of circulating and synovial CD4+ cells in juvenile arthritis. Study-level results: The pathogenic-like versus bulk T cell difference escaped Vbeta family analysis. Measured synovium overlap likely understates the true shared repertoire.

J was trimmed by 2 bases and V by 5 bases; bases with no gene match: 4. Germline values: CDR1 MNHEY, CDR2 SMNVEV (reference sequence). The CDR3 has 15 amino acids. This table comes from immunoSEQ multiplex PCR, and its TCRdb copy is limited to in-frame clones, with some not included. Of 30,000 to 40,000 clones listed, roughly 95% are singletons. The TCR sequence derives from a human donor with juvenile idiopathic arthritis. The source material was CD4+ T cells from blood. The chain joins TRBV27 to TRBJ1-2, with TRBD1 matching 11 bases. For the CDR3, the DNA is TGTGCCAGCAGTCGGACAGGGGGCTCAAACTATGGCTACACCTTC. Its translation: CASSRTGGSNYGYTF.